This is a list of T cell receptor beta chains from one sample in a study of tumor-infiltrating lymphocytes in localized non-small cell lung cancer. Generated by immunoSEQ multiplex PCR, the TCRdb table keeps only in-frame clones and is missing some. The sample records some 13,000 clones, roughly 80% being singletons. The specimen sequenced was uninvolved lung tissue not adjacent to the tumor. These receptors were taken from a human donor with non-small cell lung cancer. CDR3s include the opening cysteine and the closing phenylalanine or tryptophan. The D gene is left open where the match is weak. A clone size is listed for some rows: how often the clone was seen (once, few, many), or a class if it is expanded.

V gene: TRBV19
J gene: TRBJ1-3
D gene: -
clone size: -
CDR3 protein: CASTSMGQIRSGNTIYF
CDR3 DNA: TGTGCCAGTACCTCGATGGGACAAATTCGATCTGGAAACACCATATATTTT

V gene: TRBV20-1
J gene: TRBJ2-7
D gene: -
clone size: -
CDR3 protein: CSARDTYEQYF
CDR3 DNA: TGCAGTGCTAGAGATACTTACGAGCAGTACTTC

V gene: TRBV7-8
J gene: TRBJ2-7
D gene: -
clone size: -
CDR3 protein: CASHRAATPTYEQYF
CDR3 DNA: TGTGCCAGCCACAGGGCTGCAACCCCTACCTACGAGCAGTACTTC

V gene: TRBV7-6
J gene: TRBJ2-7
D gene: -
clone size: few
CDR3 protein: CASSPVGGAGEQYF
CDR3 DNA: TGTGCCAGCAGCCCCGTTGGGGGGGCGGGCGAGCAGTACTTC

V gene: TRBV27
J gene: TRBJ1-1
D gene: TRBD1
clone size: -
CDR3 protein: CASSTTTGGFIEAFF
CDR3 DNA: TGTGCCAGCAGTACCACGACAGGGGGCTTTATTGAAGCTTTCTTT

V gene: TRBV6-5
J gene: TRBJ2-1
D gene: -
clone size: medium-sized
CDR3 protein: CASSYDRQHSYNEQFF
CDR3 DNA: TGTGCCAGCAGTTACGACCGCCAACACTCCTACAATGAGCAGTTCTTC

V gene: TRBV29-1
J gene: TRBJ2-1
D gene: -
clone size: -
CDR3 protein: CSVVRQGDHEQFF
CDR3 DNA: TGCAGCGTTGTGAGGCAGGGTGACCATGAGCAGTTCTTC

V gene: TRBV5-6
J gene: TRBJ2-5
D gene: -
clone size: -
CDR3 protein: CASSLVLDSDFKTQYF
CDR3 DNA: TGTGCCAGCAGCTTGGTTCTGGACAGTGACTTCAAGACCCAGTACTTC

V gene: TRBV19
J gene: TRBJ2-6
D gene: -
clone size: -
CDR3 protein: CATSDSPSGANVLTF
CDR3 DNA: TGTGCCACTTCGGACAGCCCCTCTGGGGCCAACGTCCTGACTTTC

V gene: TRBV11-3
J gene: TRBJ2-7
D gene: TRBD1
clone size: once
CDR3 protein: CASSSRDRTNYEQYF
CDR3 DNA: TGTGCCAGCAGCTCTCGGGACAGGACCAACTACGAGCAGTACTTC

V gene: TRBV7-2
J gene: TRBJ2-4
D gene: -
clone size: few
CDR3 protein: CASSPSAGAGNIQYF
CDR3 DNA: TGTGCCAGCAGCCCCTCCGCAGGGGCCGGCAACATTCAGTACTTC

V gene: TRBV5-4
J gene: TRBJ1-2
D gene: -
clone size: -
CDR3 protein: CASSLVPALGYTF
CDR3 DNA: TGTGCCAGCAGCTTGGTTCCTGCCTTAGGCTACACCTTC

V gene: TRBV9
J gene: TRBJ1-6
D gene: -
clone size: -
CDR3 protein: CASSVDGSGNSPLHF
CDR3 DNA: TGTGCCAGCAGCGTAGACGGGAGCGGGAATTCACCCCTCCACTTT

V gene: TRBV4-1
J gene: TRBJ1-5
D gene: TRBD1
clone size: -
CDR3 protein: CASSQADRVSNQPQHF
CDR3 DNA: TGCGCCAGCAGCCAGGCGGACAGGGTGAGCAATCAGCCCCAGCATTTT

V gene: TRBV4-3
J gene: TRBJ2-7
D gene: TRBD1
clone size: -
CDR3 protein: CASSQGTGGAYEQYF
CDR3 DNA: TGCGCCAGCAGCCAGGGGACAGGGGGTGCCTACGAGCAGTACTTC

V gene: TRBV4-3
J gene: TRBJ1-5
D gene: -
clone size: -
CDR3 protein: CASSQDRWGNQPQHF
CDR3 DNA: TGCGCCAGCAGCCAAGATCGTTGGGGGAATCAGCCCCAGCATTTT

V gene: TRBV6-1
J gene: TRBJ2-7
D gene: TRBD2
clone size: -
CDR3 protein: CASGVAGGPYEQYF
CDR3 DNA: TGTGCCAGCGGCGTAGCGGGAGGGCCGTACGAGCAGTACTTC

V gene: TRBV6-6
J gene: TRBJ2-7
D gene: -
clone size: few
CDR3 protein: CASSYGNSATYEQYF
CDR3 DNA: TGTGCCAGCAGTTACGGTAACTCAGCCACCTACGAGCAGTACTTC

V gene: TRBV12-5
J gene: TRBJ2-7
D gene: -
clone size: -
CDR3 protein: CASGFQPPQENYEQYF
CDR3 DNA: TGTGCTAGTGGCTTCCAGCCCCCTCAGGAGAACTACGAGCAGTACTTC

V gene: TRBV9
J gene: TRBJ1-4
D gene: -
clone size: -
CDR3 protein: CASSVAIGGLNEKLFF
CDR3 DNA: TGTGCCAGCAGCGTAGCTATCGGGGGCCTTAATGAAAAACTGTTTTTT

V gene: TRBV5-6
J gene: TRBJ1-2
D gene: -
clone size: -
CDR3 protein: CASSLAAGEGTYGYTF
CDR3 DNA: TGTGCCAGCAGCTTGGCTGCAGGGGAGGGTACATATGGCTACACCTTC

V gene: TRBV14
J gene: TRBJ2-7
D gene: -
clone size: -
CDR3 protein: CASSQEMGPTREQYF
CDR3 DNA: TGTGCCAGCAGCCAAGAAATGGGCCCTACGAGGGAGCAGTACTTC